Shown below are 5 T cell receptor beta chains from a single sample sequenced in a study of type 1 regulatory T cells. TCRdb analysed the reads with MiXCR anew, one entry per CDR3 protein. Seen here are 55,000 to 65,000 distinct CDR3 sequences, 62% observed once, and the top ten hold 1.8%. These receptors lack a known antigen. Source material: cultured non-Tr1 T cells, either the whole culture or a sorted T cell fraction (not recorded which). These receptors all come from a human donor in good health.

V gene TRBV9 combines with J gene TRBJ2-3; TRBD2 might be the D (6 bases). The V end was cut by 4 bases, the J end by 1 base, with 13 bases between. Germline loops: CDR1 SGDLS, CDR2 YYNGEE. This CDR3 contains 15 residues. CDR3: CASSLRDSGTDTQYF. CDR3 nucleotide sequence: TGTGCCAGCAGCCTGCGGGATTCGGGCACAGATACGCAGTATTTT.

The rearrangement joins TRBV12-3 or TRBV12-4 to TRBJ2-3; D is possibly TRBD1 or TRBD2 (5 bases each). Trimming removed 5 bases from V and 1 base from J, with 13 bases in between. This CDR3 region has 15 residues. As DNA, the CDR3 is TGTGCCAGCAGTCATTACCGGGACGGCACAGATACGCAGTATTTT. Amino acids: CASSHYRDGTDTQYF.

The genes are TRBV20-1 and TRBJ1-2, with 7 bases lining up with TRBD1. Per germline, CDR1 DFQATT and CDR2 SNEGSKA (reference sequence). The CDR3 spans 14 residues. With V trimmed by 3 bases and J by 6 bases, 10 bases remained unmatched. The CDR3: CSASLTDREHGYTF. DNA for the CDR3: TGCAGTGCTAGCCTGACTGACAGGGAGCATGGCTACACCTTC.

Comment on this clonotype: A read error may produce the germline difference seen at one junction end. The chain combines TRBV5-4 with TRBJ2-3, with unresolved D. The CDR3 is 15 amino acids. The germline CDR1 and CDR2 sequences are SGHNT and YYREEE (reference sequence). CDR3 sequence reads: CASSLVTKAADMQYF. The CDR3 DNA is TGTGCCAGCAGCTTGGTGACGAAAGCAGCAGATATGCAGTATTTT.

The chain employs TRBV6-1 and TRBJ2-2, with 9 bases lining up with TRBD1. The germline V gene encodes CDR1 MNHNS and CDR2 SASEGT. V lost 6 bases and J lost 4; bases outside the gene matches: 6. The CDR3 length is 15 residues. CDR3 nucleotides: TGTGCCAGCAGAGAACAGGGGGCTCTCACCGGGGAGCTGTTTTTT. This sequence encodes CASREQGALTGELFF.